This is a list of T cell receptor beta chains from one sample in a study of PD-1 blockade in classical Hodgkin lymphoma. Assay: immunoSEQ multiplex PCR; the TCRdb copy retains only in-frame clones and omits some. The table has under 25,000 clones, approximately 84% seen once. The source material was peripheral blood mononuclear cells (PBMCs), sampled at baseline. The origin of the receptors is a human donor with classical Hodgkin lymphoma. The CDR3 runs from the conserved cysteine through the conserved F or W. The D gene is left open where the match is weak. Clone size is shown for a subset of rows, as once, few, many or a class of expanded clone.

j_call v_call clone_size d_call cdr3_aa cdr3_nt
TRBJ2-5 TRBV6-6 NA NA CASSYVGGKETQYF TGTGCCAGCAGTTACGTCGGAGGGAAAGAGACCCAGTACTTC
TRBJ1-4 TRBV5-1 NA NA CASSLGSQEGEKLFF TGCGCCAGCAGCTTGGGGTCCCAAGAGGGGGAAAAACTGTTTTTT
TRBJ1-2 TRBV6-6 NA NA CASTLGGGYTF TGTGCCAGCACTTTAGGGGGTGGCTACACCTTC
TRBJ1-2 TRBV4-1 NA TRBD1 CASSPVRQGLYGYTF TGCGCCAGCAGCCCCGTCCGACAGGGACTCTATGGCTACACCTTC
TRBJ2-1 TRBV7-2 NA TRBD2 CASSLVAGDLGEQFF TGTGCCAGCAGCTTAGTGGCGGGGGACCTAGGGGAGCAGTTCTTC
TRBJ2-7 TRBV6-5 NA TRBD2 CASSLLGEGNEQYF TGTGCCAGCAGTTTACTGGGGGAGGGCAACGAGCAGTACTTC
TRBJ2-1 TRBV19 NA NA CASSIARNEQFF TGTGCCAGTAGTATAGCGAGGAATGAGCAGTTCTTC
TRBJ1-6 TRBV5-8 NA NA CASSGGGAQASYNSPLHF TGTGCCAGCAGCGGCGGGGGGGCTCAGGCTTCCTATAATTCACCCCTCCACTTT
TRBJ1-6 TRBV6-4 few TRBD1 CASRPAPGTDNSPLHF TGTGCCAGCAGACCAGCCCCCGGGACAGATAATTCACCCCTCCACTTT
TRBJ1-1 TRBV28 few NA CASSPSTTYPEAFF TGTGCCAGCAGTCCTAGCACTACTTACCCCGAAGCTTTCTTT
TRBJ2-5 TRBV4-3 NA TRBD2 CASSQDGRGGETQYF TGCGCCAGCAGCCAAGATGGGAGGGGCGGGGAGACCCAGTACTTC
TRBJ2-2 TRBV27 NA NA CASRGGNTGELFF TGTGCCAGCAGGGGGGGGAACACCGGGGAGCTGTTTTTT
TRBJ1-6 TRBV28 NA NA CASMTANSPLHF TGTGCCAGCATGACGGCGAATTCACCCCTCCACTTT
TRBJ2-7 TRBV5-1 NA NA CASSLVGTDSYEQYF TGCGCCAGCAGCTTGGTAGGGACGGACTCCTACGAGCAGTACTTC
TRBJ1-5 TRBV7-9 NA NA CASSYTTGPGIQPQHF TGTGCCAGCAGTTATACGACAGGCCCCGGGATTCAGCCCCAGCATTTT
TRBJ2-5 TRBV7-3 NA TRBD1 CASSLNRGVQETQYF TGTGCCAGCAGCTTAAACAGGGGGGTCCAAGAGACCCAGTACTTC
TRBJ2-5 TRBV5-4 NA NA CASSLGQQETQYF TGTGCCAGCAGCCTAGGACAGCAAGAGACCCAGTACTTC
TRBJ2-7 TRBV4-3 NA NA CASSQESRRVYEQYF TGCGCCAGCAGCCAAGAGTCTAGAAGGGTTTACGAGCAGTACTTC
TRBJ2-7 TRBV4-3 once NA CASSQDTGGAGEQYF TGCGCCAGCAGCCAAGATACGGGCGGGGCTGGGGAGCAGTACTTC
TRBJ1-2 TRBV7-9 NA TRBD1 CASSSFRAGDRVSYGYTF TGTGCCAGCAGCTCCTTTCGCGCGGGGGACAGGGTTTCTTATGGCTACACCTTC
TRBJ2-1 TRBV2 NA NA CASSEIGVSSYNEQFF TGTGCCAGCAGTGAAATTGGGGTGAGCTCCTACAATGAGCAGTTCTTC
TRBJ1-1 TRBV19 NA NA CASSRLKGTGDTEAFF TGTGCCAGTAGTAGATTAAAAGGGACGGGGGATACTGAAGCTTTCTTT
TRBJ2-3 TRBV7-3 NA NA CASSSLATGTDTQYF TGTGCCAGCAGCTCCCTAGCGACCGGGACAGATACGCAGTATTTT
TRBJ2-7 TRBV11-2 NA NA CASSLGGAFLYEQYF TGTGCCAGCAGCTTAGGCGGGGCTTTTCTTTACGAGCAGTACTTC
TRBJ1-1 TRBV7-9 NA NA CASSLRRGNTEAFF TGTGCCAGCAGCTTACGTCGAGGGAACACTGAAGCTTTCTTT
TRBJ2-2 TRBV7-9 NA TRBD2 CASSPWRGGPGELFF TGTGCCAGCAGCCCCTGGCGGGGGGGCCCCGGGGAGCTGTTTTTT
TRBJ1-1 TRBV5-4 NA NA CASSPPGRGNTEAFF TGTGCCAGCAGCCCCCCTGGGCGAGGAAACACTGAAGCTTTCTTT
TRBJ2-3 TRBV30 once TRBD2 CARGASGLTDTQYF TGTGCTCGAGGGGCTAGCGGACTCACAGATACGCAGTATTTT
TRBJ2-5 TRBV19 NA TRBD1 CASRDRVQETQYF TGTGCCAGTAGGGACAGGGTCCAAGAGACCCAGTACTTC
TRBJ1-2 TRBV6-1 NA NA CASSEVPIRSVDYGYTF TGTGCCAGCAGTGAAGTACCGATTCGGAGCGTCGACTATGGCTACACCTTC
TRBJ2-2 TRBV4-3 NA TRBD2 CASSQEGERGGLGTGELFF TGCGCCAGCAGCCAAGAAGGGGAGCGGGGGGGCTTGGGCACCGGGGAGCTGTTTTTT
TRBJ2-2 TRBV10-3 NA NA CAISVGDTGELFF TGTGCCATCAGTGTGGGAGACACCGGGGAGCTGTTTTTT
TRBJ2-3 TRBV4-2 NA NA CASSQGGRGGAGTDTQYF TGTGCCAGCAGCCAAGGAGGTAGGGGCGGGGCCGGCACAGATACGCAGTATTTT
TRBJ1-1 TRBV19 NA NA CASTRGGEVAEAFF TGTGCCAGTACCCGAGGGGGGGAAGTGGCTGAAGCTTTCTTT
TRBJ2-1 TRBV6-6 NA NA CASSYAGNEQFF TGTGCCAGCAGTTACGCCGGAAATGAGCAGTTCTTC
TRBJ2-1 TRBV4-3 NA NA CASSGRGYQGDEQFF TGCGCCAGCAGCGGAAGAGGATATCAGGGTGATGAGCAGTTCTTC
TRBJ1-5 TRBV15 NA TRBD1 CATSRDRANQPQHF TGTGCCACCAGCCGAGACAGGGCCAATCAGCCCCAGCATTTT
TRBJ1-1 TRBV18 few NA CASSRPEDKAFF TGTGCCAGCTCACGTCCCGAGGATAAGGCTTTCTTT
TRBJ1-1 TRBV19 NA TRBD1 CASRDRAVRAFF TGTGCCAGTAGAGACAGGGCGGTGAGAGCTTTCTTT
TRBJ1-2 TRBV6-1 NA NA CASRPRGGTRTF TGTGCCAGCAGGCCCCGGGGGGGCACCCGGACCTTC
TRBJ2-7 TRBV28 NA TRBD2 CASSPGGASSYEQYF TGTGCCAGCAGTCCGGGGGGAGCCAGCTCCTACGAGCAGTACTTC
TRBJ1-5 TRBV7-2 NA TRBD1 CASSPNTGVGQPQHF TGTGCCAGCAGCCCGAATACAGGGGTCGGTCAGCCCCAGCATTTT
TRBJ1-6 TRBV6-5 NA NA CASSYDAEGNSPLHF TGTGCCAGCAGTTACGACGCAGAGGGTAATTCACCCCTCCACTTT
TRBJ1-1 TRBV30 NA NA CAWWGEGMAFF TGTGCCTGGTGGGGGGAGGGGATGGCTTTCTTT
TRBJ2-7 TRBV10-2 NA TRBD2 CASSAGTRTYEQYF TGCGCCAGCAGCGCCGGGACTAGAACCTACGAGCAGTACTTC
TRBJ2-1 TRBV19 NA TRBD2 CASSPWGSGGNNEQFF TGTGCCAGTAGTCCTTGGGGGAGCGGGGGGAATAATGAGCAGTTCTTC
TRBJ2-7 TRBV7-6 NA NA CASSLTRYEQYF TGTGCCAGCAGTTTAACTCGCTACGAGCAGTACTTC
TRBJ1-2 TRBV5-1 NA TRBD1 CASSLADRGIYGYTF TGCGCCAGCAGCTTGGCGGACAGGGGGATATATGGCTACACCTTC
TRBJ2-7 TRBV7-9 NA NA CASSLRALGAGSSYEQYF TGTGCCAGCAGCTTAAGGGCCCTTGGGGCAGGGAGCTCCTACGAGCAGTACTTC
TRBJ2-7 TRBV27 NA NA CASSSDSSHYEQYF TGTGCCAGCAGTTCGGACAGTTCACACTACGAGCAGTACTTC
TRBJ2-7 TRBV29-1 NA TRBD1 CSVEIWDSSYEQYF TGCAGCGTTGAAATTTGGGACAGCTCCTACGAGCAGTACTTC
TRBJ2-6 TRBV9 NA NA CASSVSGAGANVLTF TGTGCCAGCAGCGTATCAGGGGCTGGGGCCAACGTCCTGACTTTC
TRBJ1-2 TRBV7-6 NA NA CASSLNGWQNYGYTF TGTGCCAGCAGCTTAAACGGCTGGCAGAACTATGGCTACACCTTC